Included here is one T cell receptor (beta chain) sequence, with context. These data come from a study of T-cell memory formation after mild COVID-19. V lost 0 bases, J lost 8 bases, and 3 bases stayed unmatched. The CDR3 spans 14 residues. TCRdb processed the 5' RACE reads anew with MiXCR; each CDR3 protein has one entry. The profile shows roughly 340,000 distinct CDR3 sequences, less than 25% of them singletons. The specimen sequenced was PBMCs or a T cell subset sorted from them (not recorded which). The clonotype was recovered from a man aged 18 to 30 who had mild COVID-19 (a few samples of this study predate the infection). Cell type and time point are not known. The V call is TRBV12-3 or TRBV12-4, the J call TRBJ1-4; 7 bases are shared with TRBD1. The CDR3: CASSLAGGLEKLFF. The CDR3, as DNA: TGTGCCAGCAGTTTAGCAGGGGGCCTGGAAAAACTGTTTTTT.